This TCR beta chain was profiled in a study of blood T cells in healthy people across ages. A J-beta primer mix and a sample-barcoded 5' primer were used in a second PCR of roughly 7 to 12 cycles. One entry per CDR3 protein results from TCRdb running MiXCR on the 5' RACE reads. The repertoire consists of around 800,000 distinct CDR3 sequences, with roughly 26% occurring once and the leading ten covering under 3%. V lost 5 bases and J lost 2, with 9 bases in between. This CDR3 has 13 amino acids. CDR1 LNHDA and CDR2 SQIVND come from the germline V gene (reference sequence). The sample, about 10 milliliters of peripheral blood, was drawn from each donor. These same records also appear under a second study, on T cells of mothers and their children. That source notes: Donation involved a few healthy Caucasian mothers and the six children that they had.

J is TRBJ1-2 and V is TRBV19; D is unresolved. The receptor's source is a boy between 10 and 17 years old in good health. Source material: blood. CDR3 region: CASSVDQNYGYTF. The CDR3 DNA sequence: TGTGCCAGTAGTGTCGATCAGAACTATGGCTACACCTTC. Full variable domain (rest looked up from reference TRBV19 and TRBJ1-2): DGGITQSPKYLFRKEGQNVTLSCEQNLNHDAMYWYRQDPGQGLRLIYYSQIVNDFQKGDIAEGYSVSREKKESFPLTVTSAQKNPTAFYLCASSVDQNYGYTFGSGTRLTVV.